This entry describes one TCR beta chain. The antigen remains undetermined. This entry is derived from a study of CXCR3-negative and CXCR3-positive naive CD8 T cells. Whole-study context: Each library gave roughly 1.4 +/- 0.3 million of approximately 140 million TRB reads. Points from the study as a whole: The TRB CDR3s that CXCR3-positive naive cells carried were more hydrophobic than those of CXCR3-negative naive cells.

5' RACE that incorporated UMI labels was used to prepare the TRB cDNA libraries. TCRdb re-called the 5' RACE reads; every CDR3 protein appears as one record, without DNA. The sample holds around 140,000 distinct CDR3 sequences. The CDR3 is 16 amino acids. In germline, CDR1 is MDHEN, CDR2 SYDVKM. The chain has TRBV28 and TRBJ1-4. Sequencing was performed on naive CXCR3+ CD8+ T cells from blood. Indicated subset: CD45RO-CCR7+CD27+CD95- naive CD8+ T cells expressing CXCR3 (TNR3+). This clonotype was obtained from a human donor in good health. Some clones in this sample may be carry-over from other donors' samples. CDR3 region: CASSLPRQGGNEKLFF.